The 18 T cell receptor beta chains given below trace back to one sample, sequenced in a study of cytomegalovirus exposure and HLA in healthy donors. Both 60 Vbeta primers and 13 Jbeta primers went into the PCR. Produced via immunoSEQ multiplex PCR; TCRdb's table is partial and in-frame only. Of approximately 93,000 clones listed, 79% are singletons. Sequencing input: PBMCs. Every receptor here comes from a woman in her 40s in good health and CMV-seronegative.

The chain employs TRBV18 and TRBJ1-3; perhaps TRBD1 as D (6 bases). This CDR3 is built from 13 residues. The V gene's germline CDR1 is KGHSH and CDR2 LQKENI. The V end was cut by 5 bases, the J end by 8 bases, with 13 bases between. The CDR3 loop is CASSSDSSYTIYF. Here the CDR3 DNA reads TGTGCCAGCTCATCGGACAGTTCGTACACCATATATTTT.

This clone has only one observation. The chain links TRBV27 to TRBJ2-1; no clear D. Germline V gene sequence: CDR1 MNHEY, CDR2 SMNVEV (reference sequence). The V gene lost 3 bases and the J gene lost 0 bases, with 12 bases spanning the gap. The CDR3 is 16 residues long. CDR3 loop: CASSLESPSSYNEQFF. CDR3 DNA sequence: TGTGCCAGCAGTTTGGAGTCCCCTAGCTCCTACAATGAGCAGTTCTTC.

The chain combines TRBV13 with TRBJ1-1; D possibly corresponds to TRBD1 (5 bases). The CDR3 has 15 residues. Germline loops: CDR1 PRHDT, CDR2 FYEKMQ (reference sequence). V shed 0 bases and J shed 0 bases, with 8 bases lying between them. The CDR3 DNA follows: TGTGCCAGCAGCTTAGGACAGGCCTTGAACACTGAAGCTTTCTTT. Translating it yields CASSLGQALNTEAFF.

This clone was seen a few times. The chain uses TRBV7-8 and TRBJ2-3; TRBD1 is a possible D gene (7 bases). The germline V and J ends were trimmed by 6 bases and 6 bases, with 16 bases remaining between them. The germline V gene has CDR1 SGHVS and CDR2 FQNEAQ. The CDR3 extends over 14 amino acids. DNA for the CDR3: TGTGCCAGCAGATTGCAGGGGGGCGGTGATACGCAGTATTTT. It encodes CASRLQGGGDTQYF.

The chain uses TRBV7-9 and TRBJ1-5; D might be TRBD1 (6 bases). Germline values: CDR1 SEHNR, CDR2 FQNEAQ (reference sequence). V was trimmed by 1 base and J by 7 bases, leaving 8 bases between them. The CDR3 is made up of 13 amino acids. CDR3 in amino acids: CASSLEGVQPQHF. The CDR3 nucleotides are TGTGCCAGCAGCTTAGAGGGGGTCCAGCCCCAGCATTTT.

The CDR3 sequence: CASSALDRGLGLQETQYF. In DNA, the CDR3 is TGTGCCAGCAGTGCGCTGGACAGGGGGCTCGGGTTGCAAGAGACCCAGTACTTC. The gene calls are TRBV6-1 and TRBJ2-5; 11 bases map to TRBD1. The CDR3 contains 18 residues. V trimming: 4 bases; J trimming: 2 bases; junction bases outside the gene matches: 12. The V gene's germline CDR1 is MNHNS and CDR2 SASEGT.

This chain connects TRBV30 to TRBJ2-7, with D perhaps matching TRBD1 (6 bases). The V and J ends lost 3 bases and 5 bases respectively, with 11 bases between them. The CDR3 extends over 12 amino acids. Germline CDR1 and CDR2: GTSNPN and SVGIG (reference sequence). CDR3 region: CAWSHDRNEQYF. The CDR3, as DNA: TGTGCCTGGAGCCACGACAGGAACGAGCAGTACTTC.

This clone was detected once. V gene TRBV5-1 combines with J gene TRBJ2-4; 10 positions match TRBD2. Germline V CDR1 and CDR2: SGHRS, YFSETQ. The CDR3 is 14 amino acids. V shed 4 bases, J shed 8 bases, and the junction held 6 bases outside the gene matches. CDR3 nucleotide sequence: TGCGCCAGCAGCCTAGCGGGGGACCGGGACATTCAGTACTTC. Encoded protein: CASSLAGDRDIQYF. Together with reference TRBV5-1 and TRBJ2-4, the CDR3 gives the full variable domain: KAGVTQTPRYLIKTRGQQVTLSCSPISGHRSVSWYQQTPGQGLQFLFEYFSETQRNKGNFPGRFSGRQFSNSRSEMNVSTLELGDSALYLCASSLAGDRDIQYFGAGTRLSVL.

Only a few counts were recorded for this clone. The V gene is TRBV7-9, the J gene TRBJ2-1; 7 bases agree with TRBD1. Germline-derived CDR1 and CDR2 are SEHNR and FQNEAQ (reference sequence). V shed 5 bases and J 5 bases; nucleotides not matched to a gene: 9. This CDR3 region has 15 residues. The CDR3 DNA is TGTGCCAGCAGCCCCCGGGACAGAGAGGACAATGAGCAGTTCTTC. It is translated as CASSPRDREDNEQFF.

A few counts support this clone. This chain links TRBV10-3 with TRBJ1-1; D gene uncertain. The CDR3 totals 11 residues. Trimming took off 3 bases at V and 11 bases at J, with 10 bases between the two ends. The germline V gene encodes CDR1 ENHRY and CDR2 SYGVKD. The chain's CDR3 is CAISEWQSAFF. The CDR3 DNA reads TGTGCCATCAGTGAATGGCAGTCCGCTTTCTTT.

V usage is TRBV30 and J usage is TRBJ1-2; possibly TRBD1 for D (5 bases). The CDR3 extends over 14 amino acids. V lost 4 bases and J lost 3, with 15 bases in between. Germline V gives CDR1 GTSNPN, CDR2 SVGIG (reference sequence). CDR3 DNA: TGTGCCTGGACTTTATGGGGGAGGGACTATGGCTACACCTTC. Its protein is CAWTLWGRDYGYTF.

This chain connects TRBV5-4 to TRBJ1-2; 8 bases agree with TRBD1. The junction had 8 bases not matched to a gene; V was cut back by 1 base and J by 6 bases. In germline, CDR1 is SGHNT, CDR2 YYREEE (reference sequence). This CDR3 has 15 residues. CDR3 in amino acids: CASSLIGQGANGYTF. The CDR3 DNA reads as TGTGCCAGCAGCTTGATCGGCCAGGGGGCAAATGGCTACACCTTC.

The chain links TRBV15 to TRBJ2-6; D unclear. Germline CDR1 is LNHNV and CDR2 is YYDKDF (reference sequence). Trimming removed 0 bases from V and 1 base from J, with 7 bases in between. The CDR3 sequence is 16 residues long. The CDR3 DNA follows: TGTGCCACCAGCAGAGATGTCGGGTCTGGGGCCAACGTCCTGACTTTC. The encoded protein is CATSRDVGSGANVLTF.

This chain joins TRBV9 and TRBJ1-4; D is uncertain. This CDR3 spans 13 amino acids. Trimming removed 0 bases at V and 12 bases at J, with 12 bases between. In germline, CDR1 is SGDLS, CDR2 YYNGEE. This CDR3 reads CASSVDPDGELFF. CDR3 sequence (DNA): TGTGCCAGCAGCGTAGATCCGGACGGGGAACTGTTTTTT.

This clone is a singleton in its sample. Written as DNA, the CDR3 is TGTGCCAGCAGTTACATAGAGGCGGGGTCCTATGGCTACACCTTC. This translates into CASSYIEAGSYGYTF. This sequence joins TRBV6-5 and TRBJ1-2; no definite D call. V was cut by 2 bases and J by 4 bases, with 14 bases left in between. Germline CDR1 and CDR2: MNHEY and SVGAGI. This CDR3 contains 15 residues.

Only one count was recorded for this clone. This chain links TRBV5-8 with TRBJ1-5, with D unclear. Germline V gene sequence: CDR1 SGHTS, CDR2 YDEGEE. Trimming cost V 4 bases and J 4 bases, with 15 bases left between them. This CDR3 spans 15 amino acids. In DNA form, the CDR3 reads TGTGCCAGCAGCCGATCTACCACGGGGAATCAGCCCCAGCATTTT. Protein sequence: CASSRSTTGNQPQHF.

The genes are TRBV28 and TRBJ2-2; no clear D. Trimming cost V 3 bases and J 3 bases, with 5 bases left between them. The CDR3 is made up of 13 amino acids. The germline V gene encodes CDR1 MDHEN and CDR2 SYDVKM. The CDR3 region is CASSLPDTGELFF. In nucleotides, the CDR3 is TGTGCCAGCAGTTTGCCAGACACCGGGGAGCTGTTTTTT.

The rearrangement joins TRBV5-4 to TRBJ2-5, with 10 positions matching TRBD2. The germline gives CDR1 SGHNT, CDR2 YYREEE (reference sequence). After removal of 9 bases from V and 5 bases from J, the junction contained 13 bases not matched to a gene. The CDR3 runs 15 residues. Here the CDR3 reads CATGQAGGSRETQYF. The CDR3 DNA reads TGTGCCACTGGGCAAGCGGGGGGGTCACGGGAGACCCAGTACTTC.